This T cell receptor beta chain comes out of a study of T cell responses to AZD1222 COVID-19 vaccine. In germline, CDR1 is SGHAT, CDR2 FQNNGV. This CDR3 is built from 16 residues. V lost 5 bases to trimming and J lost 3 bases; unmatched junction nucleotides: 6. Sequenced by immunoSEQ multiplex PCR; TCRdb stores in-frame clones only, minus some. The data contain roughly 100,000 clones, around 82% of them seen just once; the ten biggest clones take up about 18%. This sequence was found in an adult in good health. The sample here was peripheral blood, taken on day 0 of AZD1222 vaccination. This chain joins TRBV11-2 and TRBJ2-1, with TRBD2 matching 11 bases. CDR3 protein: CASSPLAGGLYNEQFF. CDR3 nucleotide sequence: TGTGCCAGCAGCCCGTTAGCGGGGGGGCTCTACAATGAGCAGTTCTTC.